Described below is a single T cell receptor (beta chain) sequence and its context. Other DNA sequences within the sample encode an identical CDR3. Patients were excluded for autoimmune disease history or systemic immunosuppression. Blood got drawn at baseline, again on cycle 4 day 1, and then on cycle 7 day 1. The data derive from a study of OX40 agonist ivuxolimab in advanced cancers. This CDR3 is built from 13 residues. V shed 0 bases and J shed 2 bases, with 5 bases lying between them. The germline V gene encodes CDR1 SGHRS and CDR2 YFSETQ. Produced via immunoSEQ multiplex PCR; TCRdb's table is partial and in-frame only. Of roughly 60,000 clones in the sample, 70% to 90% were seen once.

The specimen comprised CD4+ or CD8+ T cells sorted from blood, sampled in a trial of the OX40 agonist ivuxolimab. The TCR comes from an adult with an advanced solid tumor such as melanoma, head and neck, liver or kidney cancer. The gene calls are TRBV5-1 and TRBJ2-5; D remains unclear. CDR3 in amino acids: CASSLGNQETQYF. In nucleotides, the CDR3 is TGCGCCAGCAGCTTGGGGAATCAAGAGACCCAGTACTTC.